Listed here is a single T cell receptor (beta chain). The data derive from a study of blood T cell repertoires in COVID-19. Germline V gene sequence: CDR1 LNHDA, CDR2 SQIVND (reference sequence). The V and J ends lost 7 bases and 5 bases respectively, with 9 bases between them. The CDR3 extends over 11 amino acids. As handled by the study authors: The authors estimated nucleated cell counts from reference gene primer amplification. The method was immunoSEQ multiplex PCR; TCRdb's version includes in-frame clones alone and lacks a portion of them. Clone size and V and J calls were adopted from that table, with D and trimming inferred from the DNA. The sample records 60,000 to 80,000 clones, approximately 81% being singletons.

Sequencing was performed on PBMCs or T cells enriched from blood (not recorded which). The chain links TRBV19 to TRBJ2-7, with D maybe TRBD2 (6 bases). The receptor was derived from a woman between 35 and 50 years old with acute COVID-19. CDR3 protein: CASTEGHEQYF. The CDR3 coding sequence is TGTGCCAGTACGGAGGGCCACGAGCAGTACTTC.